The 31 T cell receptor beta chains reported below all come from one sample, sequenced in a study of beta chain features in type 1 diabetes. Expressed TCRB transcripts were sequenced after all isolated RNA was converted to cDNA. Assay used: immunoSEQ multiplex PCR; TCRdb lists only in-frame clones, some missing. The repertoire includes 160,000 or so clones, roughly 9% of them detected once, and about 2.5% sits in the top ten. The specimen was central memory CD4+ T cells from blood. These receptor sequences come from a young woman in good health.

In this sample, this clone turned up many times. The chain carries TRBV7-9 and TRBJ1-1; no firm D call. Deletions cut 3 bases from V and 0 bases from J, with 11 bases between. The CDR3 runs to 15 residues. From germline, CDR1 is SEHNR and CDR2 FQNEAQ (reference sequence). The DNA for the CDR3 is TGTGCCAGCAGCTTGAGGGATTTGATGAACACTGAAGCTTTCTTT. This sequence encodes CASSLRDLMNTEAFF.

The genes are TRBV15 and TRBJ2-3, with D perhaps matching TRBD1 (6 bases). The CDR3 spans 13 residues. Germline CDR1 LNHNV, CDR2 YYDKDF (reference sequence). Trimming pared 5 bases from V and 2 bases from J, leaving 8 bases between. CDR3: CATSVGATDTQYF. Written as DNA, the CDR3 is TGTGCCACCAGCGTGGGGGCCACAGATACGCAGTATTTT.

The chain is built from TRBV6-6 and TRBJ2-5; D might be TRBD2 (6 bases). V was shortened by 0 bases and J by 1 base, with 6 bases between the two germline ends. Germline values: CDR1 MNHNY, CDR2 SVGAGI (reference sequence). The CDR3 runs 14 residues. Here the CDR3 reads CASSYSGLQETQYF. CDR3 in DNA: TGTGCCAGCAGTTACTCGGGACTCCAAGAGACCCAGTACTTC.

This clone was counted a few times. The chain links TRBV7-9 to TRBJ1-1; D gene unclear. Trimming cost V 5 bases and J 1 base, with 8 bases left between them. Germline assignment: CDR1 SEHNR and CDR2 FQNEAQ (reference sequence). The CDR3 covers 13 residues. For the CDR3, the DNA is TGTGCCAGCAGCAGACACGGGAACACTGAAGCTTTCTTT. As protein: CASSRHGNTEAFF.

The V call is TRBV12-5, the J call TRBJ2-1; D might be TRBD2 (6 bases). Germline V gives CDR1 LGHNT, CDR2 FRNRAP. There are 14 residues in the CDR3. Trimming took off 6 bases at V and 5 bases at J, with 14 bases between the two ends. CDR3 sequence: CASGESSVHNEQFF. DNA for the CDR3: TGTGCTAGTGGCGAGTCTAGCGTGCACAATGAGCAGTTCTTC.

This chain uses TRBV5-6 with TRBJ1-1, with D tentatively TRBD1 (5 bases). Germline V lookup: CDR1 SGHDT, CDR2 YYEEEE. V shed 0 bases and J shed 8 bases, with 14 bases lying between them. This CDR3 has 14 amino acids. CDR3 bases: TGTGCCAGCAGCTTGGGTTCGGGGGTGGCGGAAGCTTTCTTT. Translating it yields CASSLGSGVAEAFF.

This clone was counted only a few times. This chain joins TRBV11-2 and TRBJ2-3, with no clear D. CDR1 SGHAT and CDR2 FQNNGV come from the germline V gene. With 0 bases removed from V and 6 bases from J, the gap between germline ends came to 10 bases. This CDR3 region has 14 residues. The CDR3 loop reads CASSLDRPKDTQYF. In DNA form, the CDR3 reads TGTGCCAGCAGCTTAGACAGGCCAAAGGATACGCAGTATTTT.

This clone has ten or more counts. The rearrangement joins TRBV29-1 to TRBJ1-2, with a possible D match to TRBD1 (6 bases). Trimming removed 6 bases from V and 4 bases from J, with 15 bases in between. The CDR3 contains 13 residues. CDR1 and CDR2 (germline): SQVTM, ANQGSEA. The DNA of the CDR3 is TGCAGCGTAGCCCAGGGGATAGCCTATGGCTACACCTTC. Protein: CSVAQGIAYGYTF.

V gene TRBV6-6 combines with J gene TRBJ1-1, with no clear D. This CDR3 contains 15 residues. Germline loops: CDR1 MNHNY, CDR2 SVGAGI (reference sequence). Trimming left V 2 bases short and J 3 bases short, with 13 bases between. CDR3 bases: TGTGCCAGCAGTTACGGTAGCGTTAGGGACACTGAAGCTTTCTTT. Translated, it gives CASSYGSVRDTEAFF.

This chain joins TRBV5-1 and TRBJ1-1, with unresolved D. Germline CDR1 SGHRS, CDR2 YFSETQ. The length of the CDR3 is 15 residues. Trimming took off 2 bases at V and 2 bases at J, with 13 bases between the two ends. CDR3 coding DNA: TGCGCCAGCAGCTTTTCGGGGTCGGGTAACACTGAAGCTTTCTTT. Translating gives CASSFSGSGNTEAFF. Drawing the rest from reference TRBV5-1 and TRBJ1-1, the complete variable domain is KAGVTQTPRYLIKTRGQQVTLSCSPISGHRSVSWYQQTPGQGLQFLFEYFSETQRNKGNFPGRFSGRQFSNSRSEMNVSTLELGDSALYLCASSFSGSGNTEAFFGQGTRLTVV.

This clone showed up just a few times. The chain joins TRBV30 to TRBJ2-7, with D tentatively TRBD2 (5 bases). The V end was cut by 0 bases, the J end by 0 bases, with 18 bases between. Germline assignment: CDR1 GTSNPN and CDR2 SVGIG (reference sequence). This CDR3 region has 17 residues. The CDR3 region is CAWSVSSRERFSYEQYF. CDR3 nucleotide sequence: TGTGCCTGGAGTGTTTCGTCGAGGGAAAGGTTCTCCTACGAGCAGTACTTC.

This clone occurred a few times. The chain employs TRBV29-1 and TRBJ2-3, with D hard to call. Trimming removed 3 bases from V and 0 bases from J, with 4 bases in between. CDR3 length: 12 amino acids. Germline assignment: CDR1 SQVTM and CDR2 ANQGSEA. CDR3 in DNA: TGCAGCGTTGATCGTAGCACAGATACGCAGTATTTT. Translation gives CSVDRSTDTQYF.

This clone was detected only a few times. The chain combines TRBV6-6 with TRBJ2-1, with 8 bases fitting TRBD2. The CDR3 has 16 residues. V trimming: 5 bases; J trimming: 8 bases; junction bases outside the gene matches: 14. The germline gives CDR1 MNHNY, CDR2 SVGAGI (reference sequence). Here the CDR3 reads CASSRIIGGGGDEQFF. In nucleotides, the CDR3 is TGTGCCAGCAGTCGAATTATCGGGGGGGGCGGCGATGAGCAGTTCTTC.

This clone turned up a few times. As the CDR3 is not closed by the conserved phenylalanine or tryptophan, this likely results from a read error. The DNA is omitted, as the CDR3 cannot be located on it reliably, and the CDR3 follows TCRdb's listing. The J gene is TRBJ2-7, the V gene TRBV5-4; TRBD2 is the table's D call, not checked against the DNA. The CDR3 is 9 residues long, ends included. Germline V CDR1 and CDR2: SGHNT, YYREEE (reference sequence). The CDR3 spells CASSLEAGT.

Only a few counts were recorded for this clone. This chain links TRBV7-9 with TRBJ1-5; TRBD1 aligns across 7 bases. Germline CDR1 SEHNR, CDR2 FQNEAQ (reference sequence). The CDR3 runs 15 residues. With 5 bases clipped from V and 0 bases from J, the junction kept 4 bases outside the gene matches. Here the CDR3 reads CASSPGTASNQPQHF. The CDR3 DNA sequence: TGTGCCAGCAGCCCCGGGACAGCTAGCAATCAGCCCCAGCATTTT.

This CDR3 reads CASILVGTSNYGYTF. In DNA, the CDR3 is TGTGCCAGCATCCTCGTGGGGACATCAAACTATGGCTACACCTTC. This chain uses TRBV6-1 with TRBJ1-2; D perhaps matches TRBD1 (6 bases). Looked up from germline, CDR1 is MNHNS and CDR2 is SASEGT. This CDR3 comprises 15 residues. Trimming removed 7 bases at V and 2 bases at J, with 17 bases between.

This sequence joins TRBV14 and TRBJ1-2, with D tentatively TRBD1 (6 bases). Germline V lookup: CDR1 SGHDN, CDR2 FVKESK. CDR3 length: 13 residues. Trimming pared 1 base from V and 4 bases from J, leaving 7 bases between. The CDR3 bases are TGTGCCAGCAGCCAAGGGACAGTCTATGGCTACACCTTC. Its protein product is CASSQGTVYGYTF. The full variable domain, with the rest looked up from reference TRBV14 and TRBJ1-2, is EAGVTQFPSHSVIEKGQTVTLRCDPISGHDNLYWYRRVMGKEIKFLLHFVKESKQDESGMPNNRFLAERTGGTYSTLKVQPAELEDSGVYFCASSQGTVYGYTFGSGTRLTVV.

The V gene is TRBV5-1, the J gene TRBJ1-4; 7 bases line up with TRBD1. The CDR3 runs to 16 residues. Trimming took 0 bases from V and 8 from J; bases not matched to a gene: 10. From germline, CDR1 is SGHRS and CDR2 YFSETQ. This CDR3 reads CASSLGTGLTGEKLFF. The DNA of the CDR3 is TGCGCCAGCAGCTTGGGGACAGGACTCACGGGCGAAAAACTGTTTTTT.

This chain uses TRBV11-1 with TRBJ2-2; possibly TRBD2 for D (6 bases). V lost 1 base and J 0 bases, leaving 9 bases between the germline ends. The CDR3 length is 16 residues. The germline V gene encodes CDR1 SGHAT and CDR2 FQDESV (reference sequence). The CDR3 protein is CASSLEIAANTGELFF. CDR3 nucleotides: TGTGCCAGCAGCTTAGAGATAGCGGCGAACACCGGGGAGCTGTTTTTT. Together with reference TRBV11-1 and TRBJ2-2, the CDR3 gives the full variable domain: EAEVAQSPRYKITEKSQAVAFWCDPISGHATLYWYRQILGQGPELLVQFQDESVVDDSQLPKDRFSAERLKGVDSTLKIQPAELGDSAMYLCASSLEIAANTGELFFGEGSRLTVL.

This clone appeared a few times. The chain couples TRBV7-9 to TRBJ2-1; 13 bases line up with TRBD2. The V and J ends lost 5 bases and 8 bases, in that order; junction bases with no gene match: 9. The V gene's germline CDR1 is SEHNR and CDR2 FQNEAQ (reference sequence). The CDR3 is 16 residues long. CDR3 in amino acids: CASSRMGLAGTYEQFF. DNA of the CDR3: TGTGCCAGCAGCCGCATGGGACTAGCGGGAACGTATGAGCAGTTCTTC.

This clone was seen more than once but under ten times. The genes are TRBV27 and TRBJ1-5; D possibly corresponds to TRBD1 (5 bases). The V gene's germline CDR1 is MNHEY and CDR2 SMNVEV (reference sequence). This CDR3 comprises 13 residues. Trimming removed 8 bases from V and 4 bases from J, with 12 bases in between. The CDR3 region has the DNA TGTGCCAGCGGGGGGTCACCAAATCAGCCCCAGCATTTT. Translated, it gives CASGGSPNQPQHF.

The chain joins TRBV14 to TRBJ2-7; 9 bases agree with TRBD1. The CDR3 runs to 17 residues. The V gene end was trimmed by 1 base and the J gene end by 4 bases; junction bases not matched to a gene: 11. Germline-derived CDR1 and CDR2 are SGHDN and FVKESK. CDR3 sequence: CASSQVTGNRGRYEQYF. CDR3 DNA: TGTGCCAGCAGCCAAGTAACGGGGAACAGGGGGCGATACGAGCAGTACTTC. The full variable domain, rest sourced from reference TRBV14 and TRBJ2-7, is EAGVTQFPSHSVIEKGQTVTLRCDPISGHDNLYWYRRVMGKEIKFLLHFVKESKQDESGMPNNRFLAERTGGTYSTLKVQPAELEDSGVYFCASSQVTGNRGRYEQYFGPGTRLTVT.

This clone was counted only a few times. The V call is TRBV5-4, the J call TRBJ2-1; TRBD2 agrees at 10 bases. Germline-derived CDR1 and CDR2 are SGHNT and YYREEE (reference sequence). The CDR3 has 15 amino acids. Trimming removed 4 bases from V and 5 bases from J; junction bases left unmatched: 6. The CDR3 DNA reads as TGTGCCAGCAGCCTAGCGGGAGTCGGGGACAATGAGCAGTTCTTC. Translating it yields CASSLAGVGDNEQFF.

This clone was observed a handful of times. The V and J genes are TRBV5-1 and TRBJ1-2; TRBD1 aligns across 8 bases. The length of the CDR3 is 14 residues. The germline V gene has CDR1 SGHRS and CDR2 YFSETQ. With V trimmed by 4 bases and J by 4 bases, 6 bases remained unmatched. The CDR3, as DNA: TGCGCCAGCAGCCTGGACAGGGCTGGCTATGGCTACACCTTC. Its translation is CASSLDRAGYGYTF. Drawing the rest from reference TRBV5-1 and TRBJ1-2, the complete variable domain is KAGVTQTPRYLIKTRGQQVTLSCSPISGHRSVSWYQQTPGQGLQFLFEYFSETQRNKGNFPGRFSGRQFSNSRSEMNVSTLELGDSALYLCASSLDRAGYGYTFGSGTRLTVV.

This clone has only a few counts. The J gene is TRBJ1-1, the V gene TRBV29-1, with 9 bases lining up with TRBD1. Per the germline V gene, CDR1 is SQVTM and CDR2 is ANQGSEA. The CDR3 is made up of 15 amino acids. Losses at the gene ends were 6 bases for V and 1 base for J; bases not matched to a gene: 9. As DNA, the CDR3 is TGCAGCGTCCAGACAGGGGGGGAGGGGAACACTGAAGCTTTCTTT. This encodes CSVQTGGEGNTEAFF.

This clone was seen a handful of times. V usage is TRBV14 and J usage is TRBJ2-5, with D possibly matching TRBD1 (6 bases). V lost 5 bases and J lost 1, with 8 bases in between. The CDR3 extends over 13 amino acids. Germline CDR1 SGHDN, CDR2 FVKESK. The CDR3 DNA follows: TGTGCCAGCAGCATGACAGGCCAAGAGACCCAGTACTTC. Translating it yields CASSMTGQETQYF.

V gene TRBV7-2 combines with J gene TRBJ2-7; 9 bases align to TRBD1. Germline V CDR1 and CDR2: SGHTA, FQGNSA. V dropped 5 bases and J dropped 5; count of bases not matched to a gene: 7. The length of the CDR3 is 14 residues. The CDR3 protein is CASSTWTGDHEQYF. DNA for the CDR3: TGTGCCAGCAGCACCTGGACAGGGGACCACGAGCAGTACTTC.

This clone was seen a handful of times. This chain connects TRBV6-1 to TRBJ2-3; 8 bases are a match to TRBD2. Germline CDR1 and CDR2: MNHNS and SASEGT. J gave up 2 bases and V 8 bases, and 6 bases lay outside the gene matches. The CDR3 has 14 residues. The CDR3 sequence is CASSPLADTDTQYF. For the CDR3, the DNA is TGTGCCAGCTCCCCACTAGCGGACACAGATACGCAGTATTTT.

This clone was seen a few times. V usage is TRBV14 and J usage is TRBJ2-1; 9 bases line up with TRBD1. The CDR3 sequence is 17 residues long. The germline V gene has CDR1 SGHDN and CDR2 FVKESK. V lost 2 bases, J lost 4 bases, and 9 bases stayed unmatched. The CDR3 bases are TGTGCCAGCAGCCAATTAACCGGGACAGGGCAATACAATGAGCAGTTCTTC. It yields the protein CASSQLTGTGQYNEQFF.

This clone was recorded a few times. This sequence joins TRBV25-1 and TRBJ1-2; the D is unclear. Germline values: CDR1 MGHDK, CDR2 SYGVNS. The CDR3 totals 13 residues. The V end was cut by 6 bases, the J end by 7 bases, with 15 bases between. For the CDR3, the DNA is TGTGCCAGCAGGTCCCCTAGGAGTGGTGGCTACACCTTC. Protein: CASRSPRSGGYTF.

This clone was detected many times. CDR3 loop: CASSLAADPSTDTQYF. The CDR3, as DNA: TGCGCCAGCAGCTTGGCAGCGGACCCGAGCACAGATACGCAGTATTTT. The V and J genes are TRBV5-1 and TRBJ2-3, with a tentative D call TRBD2 (5 bases). Trimming cost V 0 bases and J 0 bases, with 11 bases left between them. Germline-derived CDR1 and CDR2 are SGHRS and YFSETQ. This CDR3 is 16 amino acids long.